This TCR beta chain stems from a study of shared clonotypes between healthy human individuals. Study information: Per donor, CD8 memory used one plate, CD8 naive used two, CD4 memory used three and CD4 naive used three.

It was at deep level that the assay was run. The protocol was immunoSEQ multiplex PCR, while the TCRdb copy is restricted to in-frame clones and leaves out a portion. The sample carries approximately 1.5 million clones, 98% recorded once. V trimming: 0 bases; J trimming: 9 bases; junction bases outside the gene matches: 1. The V gene's germline CDR1 is SGHTA and CDR2 FQGNSA. The CDR3 length is 14 residues. Donation came from healthy HIV-negative adults that had no recent acute infections or vaccinations. Donors, without exception, were Caucasian adults residing in Nashville, Tennessee. Sample: naive CD4+ T cells sorted from blood. The subset here: CD45RA+ positively selected. The chain carries TRBV7-2 and TRBJ2-2; 10 bases match TRBD2. The clonotype comes from a man younger than 40 in good health. CDR3 DNA: TGTGCCAGCAGCTTAGCTAGCGGGAGGAGGGAGCTGTTTTTT. Translated: CASSLASGRRELFF.